The 18 T cell receptor beta chains below were found in one sample sequenced in a study of T cells after posttransplantation cyclophosphamide. Repertoires were generated with immunoSEQ multiplex PCR, while TCRdb's copy carries only in-frame clones and drops some. Found here are tens of thousands of clones, no singletons; the ten largest cover 2% to 2.5%. The sample taken for sequencing was PBMCs. The receptors stem from a man aged 40-50 years in good health, CMV-negative, and a related stem cell transplant donor.

This clone occurred many times. The J gene is TRBJ2-1, the V gene TRBV7-3; a weak D match, TRBD2 (5 bases). The V gene's germline CDR1 is SGHTA and CDR2 FQGTGA. The V gene lost 4 bases and the J gene lost 5 bases, with 12 bases spanning the gap. The CDR3 sequence is 14 residues long. CDR3: CASSSQAGNNEQFF. The CDR3 DNA sequence: TGTGCCAGCAGCTCCCAGGCCGGGAACAATGAGCAGTTCTTC.

This clone was observed at least ten times. J is TRBJ2-2 and V is TRBV5-4; D perhaps matches TRBD2 (6 bases). The germline V gene encodes CDR1 SGHNT and CDR2 YYREEE (reference sequence). The CDR3 consists of 16 residues. Deletions cut 4 bases from V and 6 bases from J, with 19 bases between. The CDR3 DNA follows: TGTGCCAGCAGCCCCTGGCGGGGCGCGGGTCCCGGGGAGCTGTTTTTT. The encoded protein is CASSPWRGAGPGELFF. Supplemented by reference TRBV5-4 and TRBJ2-2, the full variable domain reads ETGVTQSPTHLIKTRGQQVTLRCSSQSGHNTVSWYQQALGQGPQFIFQYYREEENGRGNFPPRFSGLQFPNYSSELNVNALELDDSALYLCASSPWRGAGPGELFFGEGSRLTVL.

This clone was counted many times. CDR3 coding DNA: TGTGCCAGCAGCTTAGCCCGATGGGAGGGTTTAAGGTACTTC. Residues: CASSLARWEGLRYF. The genes are TRBV11-2 and TRBJ2-7, with 7 bases aligning to TRBD2. Trimming at V came to 1 base and at J to 12 bases, leaving 12 bases not matched to a gene. The CDR3 totals 14 residues. In germline, CDR1 is SGHAT, CDR2 FQNNGV.

This clone is labeled as medium-sized. The chain couples TRBV6-4 to TRBJ2-1; 13 bases map to TRBD2. Trimming took 2 bases from V and 6 from J; bases not matched to a gene: 1. The germline gives CDR1 MRHNA, CDR2 SNTAGT. This CDR3 is 15 amino acids long. The CDR3 is CASSDRTSGSNEQFF. CDR3 DNA sequence: TGTGCCAGCAGTGACCGGACTAGCGGGAGCAATGAGCAGTTCTTC.

This clone was detected ten times or more. The chain has TRBV10-3 and TRBJ2-7, with D hard to call. This CDR3 spans 14 amino acids. Deletions cut 2 bases from V and 3 bases from J, with 11 bases between. Germline V lookup: CDR1 ENHRY, CDR2 SYGVKD. CDR3: CAISEALSNYEQYF. CDR3 nucleotide sequence: TGTGCCATCAGTGAGGCTCTGAGCAACTACGAGCAGTACTTC.

This clone was observed at least ten times. Written as DNA, the CDR3 is TGTGCCACCAGCAGAGGCGGGACGGGAAATGAAAAACTGTTTTTT. The encoded protein is CATSRGGTGNEKLFF. This rearrangement joins TRBV15 to TRBJ1-4, with D possibly being TRBD1 (5 bases). The germline CDR1 and CDR2 sequences are LNHNV and YYDKDF (reference sequence). Trimming pared 1 base from V and 5 bases from J, leaving 11 bases between. The CDR3 has 15 residues.

This clone was found many times. In DNA form, the CDR3 reads TGTGCCAGCAGCTGGCAATCCTCTCTAGCGGGAGTCAACGAGCAGTACTTC. Protein sequence: CASSWQSSLAGVNEQYF. V and J are TRBV5-6 and TRBJ2-7, with TRBD2 matching over 10 bases. This CDR3 is built from 17 residues. J was trimmed by 5 bases and V by 3 bases; bases with no gene match: 14. Looked up from germline, CDR1 is SGHDT and CDR2 is YYEEEE.

This clone was recorded a few times. The V call is TRBV27, the J call TRBJ2-5; 13 nucleotides align to TRBD2. The V segment lost 5 bases and the J segment 2 bases; nucleotides outside the gene matches: 5. Looked up from germline, CDR1 is MNHEY and CDR2 is SMNVEV (reference sequence). The CDR3 runs 16 residues. The CDR3 reads CASSDGTSGDQETQYF. For the CDR3, the DNA is TGTGCCAGCAGTGATGGGACTAGCGGGGATCAAGAGACCCAGTACTTC.

This clone was picked up many times. The chain carries TRBV9 and TRBJ1-5; the D is unclear. Germline lookup yields CDR1 SGDLS and CDR2 YYNGEE. This CDR3 has 15 amino acids. V was shortened by 0 bases and J by 0 bases, with 7 bases between the two germline ends. The CDR3 region is CASSVGGDSNQPQHF. The CDR3 DNA follows: TGTGCCAGCAGCGTAGGCGGAGATAGCAATCAGCCCCAGCATTTT. The full variable domain, with the rest looked up from reference TRBV9 and TRBJ1-5, is DSGVTQTPKHLITATGQRVTLRCSPRSGDLSVYWYQQSLDQGLQFLIQYYNGEERAKGNILERFSAQQFPDLHSELNLSSLELGDSALYFCASSVGGDSNQPQHFGDGTRLSIL.

This clone was seen repeatedly, ten times or more. This rearrangement joins TRBV6-5 to TRBJ2-5; possible D gene TRBD2, 6 bases. CDR1 and CDR2 from the germline V gene are MNHEY and SVGAGI. The V end was cut by 5 bases, the J end by 5 bases, with 12 bases between. The CDR3 totals 13 residues. DNA of the CDR3: TGTGCCAGCAGTCCGGGACTCTTCGAGACCCAGTACTTC. Translated: CASSPGLFETQYF.

This clone was detected many times. The chain recombines TRBV5-6 with TRBJ2-3, with a weak D call TRBD2 (5 bases). CDR3 size: 17 residues. V gave up 4 bases and J gave up 1 base, with 19 bases separating them. Germline loops: CDR1 SGHDT, CDR2 YYEEEE. The CDR3 DNA reads TGTGCCAGCAGCCGCCTTCTAGCTCGCCCTCGCACAGATACGCAGTATTTT. It codes for CASSRLLARPRTDTQYF.

This clone has more than one count but fewer than ten. The chain has TRBV7-8 and TRBJ2-5; 8 bases agree with TRBD2. The J call may not be correct, given that the DNA end is closer to TRBJ2-7. Germline lookup yields CDR1 SGHVS and CDR2 FQNEAQ. This CDR3 spans 15 amino acids. DNA of the CDR3: TGTGCCAGCAGCTTAATGAGCGGGAGTTCCTACGAGCAGTACTTC. Its protein is CASSLMSGSSYEQYF.

This clone was recorded many times. The chain is built from TRBV18 and TRBJ2-1, with 11 bases aligning to TRBD2. With V trimmed by 6 bases and J by 3 bases, 4 bases remained unmatched. CDR3 size: 15 residues. CDR1 is KGHSH, CDR2 LQKENI, per germline. CDR3 DNA: TGTGCCAGCTCTCCTACTAGCGGGAGCTACAATGAGCAGTTCTTC. Translating gives CASSPTSGSYNEQFF.

The chain employs TRBV14 and TRBJ2-7; weak D call: TRBD1 (6 bases). The CDR3 length is 16 residues. Germline CDR1 SGHDN, CDR2 FVKESK. V lost 3 bases, J lost 1 base, and 16 bases lay in between. The CDR3 spells CASSHNREVASYEQYF. DNA for the CDR3: TGTGCCAGCAGCCATAACAGGGAAGTGGCATCCTACGAGCAGTACTTC.

The J gene is TRBJ2-3, the V gene TRBV20-1; D is unclear. V was pared by 6 bases and J by 2 bases, with 6 bases between. Germline assignment: CDR1 DFQATT and CDR2 SNEGSKA (reference sequence). The CDR3 extends over 11 amino acids. CDR3 protein: CSALYTDTQYF. The CDR3 DNA follows: TGCAGTGCACTTTACACAGATACGCAGTATTTT.

This clone was recorded at least ten times. This chain's CDR3 is CASSIPGQLTGELFF. The DNA for the CDR3 is TGTGCCAGTAGTATTCCGGGACAGCTAACCGGGGAGCTGTTTTTT. V and J are TRBV19 and TRBJ2-2, with TRBD1 identical over 7 bases. The junction had 6 bases not matched to a gene; V was cut back by 3 bases and J by 5 bases. Germline V lookup: CDR1 LNHDA, CDR2 SQIVND (reference sequence). The CDR3 sequence is 15 residues long. Full variable domain (rest looked up from reference TRBV19 and TRBJ2-2): DGGITQSPKYLFRKEGQNVTLSCEQNLNHDAMYWYRQDPGQGLRLIYYSQIVNDFQKGDIAEGYSVSREKKESFPLTVTSAQKNPTAFYLCASSIPGQLTGELFFGEGSRLTVL.

This clone was detected many times. J is TRBJ2-1 and V is TRBV29-1; D is possibly TRBD2 (6 bases). Germline V gene data show CDR1 as SQVTM and CDR2 as ANQGSEA. Trimming took 6 bases from V and 1 from J, leaving 10 bases between them. The CDR3 contains 13 residues. The CDR3 is CSVRERSYNEQFF. CDR3 DNA: TGCAGCGTCCGGGAGCGTTCCTACAATGAGCAGTTCTTC.

This clone was detected many times. The chain carries TRBV18 and TRBJ2-3; 8 bases line up with TRBD2. Trimming cost V 3 bases and J 0 bases; bases outside gene matches: 5. The CDR3 has 16 amino acids. CDR1 is KGHSH, CDR2 LQKENI, per germline. In nucleotides, the CDR3 is TGTGCCAGCTCACCCCGGGGGGGGTCCAGCACAGATACGCAGTATTTT. Translated, it gives CASSPRGGSSTDTQYF.